One and the same sample provided the 25 T cell receptor beta chains below, sequenced in a study of blood T cell repertoires in COVID-19. Profiled with immunoSEQ multiplex PCR; TCRdb holds only in-frame clones, not every one. The data contain about 240,000 clones, approximately 84% of them singletons. Source material: PBMCs or T cells enriched from blood (not recorded which). These receptors were taken from a middle-aged woman with acute COVID-19.

The chain recombines TRBV4-1 with TRBJ2-7; 10 nucleotides line up with TRBD2. V lost 3 bases, J lost 6 bases, and 5 bases stayed unmatched. CDR1 is MGHRA and CDR2 is YSYEKL in the germline V gene. The CDR3 is 14 residues long. The CDR3 DNA is TGCGCCAGCAGCCACAGCGGGAGGGGTGCCGAGCAGTACTTC. Translating it yields CASSHSGRGAEQYF.

The chain employs TRBV6-5 and TRBJ2-1; D is ambiguous. V shed 0 bases and J shed 8 bases, with 17 bases lying between them. CDR1 and CDR2 from the germline V gene are MNHEY and SVGAGI. CDR3 size: 16 residues. The CDR3 reads CASSYSGDLPLDEQFF. DNA of the CDR3: TGTGCCAGCAGTTACTCGGGCGACCTTCCCCTCGATGAGCAGTTCTTC.

V gene TRBV2 combines with J gene TRBJ2-1, with 12 bases aligning to TRBD2. The germline V gene has CDR1 SNHLY and CDR2 FYNNEI. The V segment lost 6 bases and the J segment 5 bases; nucleotides outside the gene matches: 5. This CDR3 spans 15 amino acids. The CDR3 reads CASRTGLAGHNEQFF. The CDR3 DNA reads TGTGCCAGCAGGACCGGACTAGCGGGACACAATGAGCAGTTCTTC.

This chain links TRBV11-3 with TRBJ2-5; 7 bases map to TRBD2. The CDR3 spans 15 residues. J was trimmed by 5 bases and V by 4 bases; bases with no gene match: 10. Germline V gives CDR1 SGHNT, CDR2 YENEEA. CDR3: CASSSLRGGSETQYF. The CDR3 DNA is TGTGCCAGCAGCTCCCTCCGCGGCGGGAGTGAGACCCAGTACTTC.

This clone was detected only a few times. The gene calls are TRBV21-1 and TRBJ2-2; the table gives TRBD2 as D, unverified against the DNA. TRBV21-1 is reported as a pseudogene. This CDR3 is built from 22 residues. This CDR3 is CASSMRTSYPAYKFANTGELFF. As DNA, the CDR3 is TGTGCCAGCAGCATGAGGACTAGCTACCCTGCATATAAGTTCGCGAACACCGGGGAGCTGTTTTTT.

V usage is TRBV2 and J usage is TRBJ1-2; 7 nucleotides match TRBD1. The CDR3 length is 16 residues. Losses at the gene ends were 3 bases for V and 0 bases for J; bases not matched to a gene: 7. Germline CDR1 SNHLY, CDR2 FYNNEI. In nucleotides, the CDR3 is TGTGCCAGCAGTGAGGGGACAGCCTCTTCTAACTATGGCTACACCTTC. Protein product: CASSEGTASSNYGYTF. Based on the CDR3 plus reference TRBV2 and TRBJ1-2, the full variable domain is EPEVTQTPSHQVTQMGQEVILRCVPISNHLYFYWYRQILGQKVEFLVSFYNNEISEKSEIFDDQFSVERPDGSNFTLKIRSTKLEDSAMYFCASSEGTASSNYGYTFGSGTRLTVV.

The chain carries TRBV25-1 and TRBJ2-6; 7 bases fit TRBD1. Germline V gives CDR1 MGHDK, CDR2 SYGVNS. The CDR3 totals 16 residues. V lost 3 bases, J lost 6 bases, and 8 bases stayed unmatched. In DNA, the CDR3 is TGTGCCAGCAGTGACTCTCGACAGGGAGCGGCCAACGTCCTGACTTTC. It translates to CASSDSRQGAANVLTF. Filled out from reference TRBV25-1 and TRBJ2-6, the complete variable domain reads EADIYQTPRYLVIGTGKKITLECSQTMGHDKMYWYQQDPGMELHLIHYSYGVNSTEKGDLSSESTVSRIRTEHFPLTLESARPSHTSQYLCASSDSRQGAANVLTFGAGSRLTVL.

The V gene is TRBV28, the J gene TRBJ1-5, with TRBD1 as a possible D gene (6 bases). Deletions cut 6 bases from V and 3 bases from J, with 21 bases between. In germline, CDR1 is MDHEN, CDR2 SYDVKM. The CDR3 length is 17 residues. CDR3 region: CASRRETGSEDNQPQHF. The CDR3 nucleotides are TGTGCCAGCAGGAGGGAAACAGGGTCTGAGGACAATCAGCCCCAGCATTTT.

The chain recombines TRBV5-1 with TRBJ2-7, with 10 nucleotides matching TRBD2. The V gene's germline CDR1 is SGHRS and CDR2 YFSETQ. The CDR3 sequence is 17 residues long. V shed 0 bases and J 4 bases; nucleotides not matched to a gene: 10. DNA for the CDR3: TGCGCCAGCAGCTTGGAGGGCAGCGGGAGGGCATATTACGAGCAGTACTTC. It codes for CASSLEGSGRAYYEQYF.

This chain joins TRBV10-3 and TRBJ1-4; D is unresolved. The CDR3 runs to 11 residues. The V end was cut by 4 bases, the J end by 8 bases, with 5 bases between. From germline, CDR1 is ENHRY and CDR2 SYGVKD. The CDR3 bases are TGTGCCATCAGTGTAGAGGAAAAACTGTTTTTT. Its translation is CAISVEEKLFF.

This rearrangement joins TRBV14 to TRBJ1-2, with 11 bases lining up with TRBD1. V dropped 1 base and J dropped 3; count of bases not matched to a gene: 7. The V gene's germline CDR1 is SGHDN and CDR2 FVKESK. This CDR3 is 17 amino acids long. The DNA for the CDR3 is TGTGCCAGCAGCCAAGTGTGGACAGGGGGCGAGGACTATGGCTACACCTTC. This gives the protein CASSQVWTGGEDYGYTF.

The rearrangement links TRBV5-4 to TRBJ2-3; D is perhaps TRBD1 (5 bases). CDR1 and CDR2 (germline): SGHNT, YYREEE (reference sequence). Between the trimmed V and J ends, which lost 4 bases and 2 bases, there was a span of 17 bases. The CDR3 runs 16 residues. This chain's CDR3 is CASSPGSGAYTDTQYF. CDR3 sequence (DNA): TGTGCCAGCAGCCCAGGGTCCGGCGCCTACACAGATACGCAGTATTTT.

This chain links TRBV14 with TRBJ2-7, with 12 bases fitting TRBD1. V gave up 4 bases and J gave up 3 bases; unmatched junction bases: 4. This CDR3 spans 15 amino acids. Looked up from germline, CDR1 is SGHDN and CDR2 is FVKESK. Written as DNA, the CDR3 is TGTGCCAGCAGCCGGGGGACAGGGGGCTACTACGAGCAGTACTTC. Its protein product is CASSRGTGGYYEQYF.

This chain links TRBV19 with TRBJ2-7; 9 bases line up with TRBD1. The CDR3 has 15 amino acids. Germline V lookup: CDR1 LNHDA, CDR2 SQIVND (reference sequence). V lost 9 bases and J lost 1; bases outside the gene matches: 10. CDR3 nucleotides: TGTGCCAGCCGATCACCGGGACAGGGATCCTACGAGCAGTACTTC. This codes for CASRSPGQGSYEQYF.

The chain recombines TRBV12-3 or TRBV12-4 with TRBJ2-1, with 8 bases fitting TRBD2. The CDR3 loop spans 13 amino acids. Germline trimming cut 6 bases from V and 9 bases from J; bases unmatched to any gene: 7. The CDR3 DNA is TGTGCCAGCAGGGGACCACTAGCGGCTGAGCAGTTCTTC. Encoded protein: CASRGPLAAEQFF.

The genes are TRBV6-1 and TRBJ1-4; D not resolved. Germline-derived CDR1 and CDR2 are MNHNS and SASEGT. Deletions cut 2 bases from V and 0 bases from J, with 10 bases between. The CDR3 length is 16 residues. CDR3 residues: CASSETFAATNEKLFF. The CDR3 DNA follows: TGTGCCAGCAGTGAAACTTTTGCTGCAACTAATGAAAAACTGTTTTTT.

The V and J genes are TRBV23-1 and TRBJ2-2; a weak D match, TRBD1 (5 bases). TRBV23-1 is an ORF, with its function uncertain. The ends were cut back, 2 bases at V and 6 bases at J, with 13 bases in the middle. The CDR3 has 15 amino acids. CDR3 region: CASSQKDSHPGELFF. DNA of the CDR3: TGCGCCAGCAGTCAAAAAGACAGCCATCCCGGGGAGCTGTTTTTT.

This chain links TRBV5-4 with TRBJ2-7; 8 bases fit TRBD1. The length of the CDR3 is 15 residues. Germline V gives CDR1 SGHNT, CDR2 YYREEE (reference sequence). V shed 4 bases, J shed 7 bases, and the junction held 13 bases outside the gene matches. CDR3 DNA sequence: TGTGCCAGCAGCCCGGCCGGGACAGGCTGGGGAGAGCAGTACTTC. It yields the protein CASSPAGTGWGEQYF.

This chain links TRBV6-1 with TRBJ1-3; 7 nucleotides align to TRBD1. Germline V gives CDR1 MNHNS, CDR2 SASEGT. The CDR3 loop spans 17 amino acids. With V trimmed by 0 bases and J by 0 bases, 5 bases remained unmatched. CDR3 protein: CASSEARKGASGNTIYF. CDR3 nucleotides: TGTGCCAGCAGTGAAGCGCGCAAGGGGGCCTCTGGAAACACCATATATTTT.

The V call is TRBV27, the J call TRBJ2-3; TRBD1 might be the D (6 bases). Germline CDR1 and CDR2: MNHEY and SMNVEV (reference sequence). The CDR3 contains 15 residues. V shed 0 bases and J shed 6 bases, with 13 bases lying between them. The CDR3 sequence: CASSLSSRGEDTQYF. In DNA form, the CDR3 reads TGTGCCAGCAGTTTATCATCCAGGGGAGAGGATACGCAGTATTTT.

J is TRBJ1-1 and V is TRBV3-1 (or the pseudogene TRBV3-2); D perhaps matches TRBD1 (6 bases). Trimming shortened V by 3 bases and J by 1 base, and 12 bases separated the two germline ends. The CDR3 loop spans 15 amino acids. Germline assignment: CDR1 LGHDT and CDR2 YNNKEL (reference sequence). CDR3 residues: CASSQFGQSNTEAFF. In nucleotides, the CDR3 is TGTGCCAGCAGCCAGTTCGGACAGTCGAACACTGAAGCTTTCTTT.

Written as DNA, the CDR3 is TGCGCCAGCATACAAGTCGGGGGGTTCGATCAGCCCCAGCATTTT. It yields the protein CASIQVGGFDQPQHF. The chain uses TRBV23-1 and TRBJ1-5; perhaps TRBD1 as D (5 bases). TRBV23-1 is annotated as an ORF whose role is uncertain. This CDR3 spans 15 amino acids. The ends were cut back, 7 bases at V and 5 bases at J, with 18 bases in the middle.

The chain links TRBV6-5 to TRBJ2-5, with 9 bases fitting TRBD2. Losses at the gene ends were 6 bases for V and 5 bases for J; bases not matched to a gene: 4. The CDR3 covers 13 residues. Germline V gene lookup returns CDR1 MNHEY and CDR2 SVGAGI. In DNA form, the CDR3 reads TGTGCCAGCAGGCGGGAGGGCGGGGAGACCCAGTACTTC. Its protein product is CASRREGGETQYF.

The chain joins TRBV29-1 to TRBJ2-1; 8 bases line up with TRBD2. V was clipped by 4 bases and J by 5 bases; unmatched bases: 10. Germline V lookup: CDR1 SQVTM, CDR2 ANQGSEA. This CDR3 spans 15 amino acids. Here the CDR3 reads CSVVLEREGHNEQFF. The CDR3 DNA sequence: TGCAGCGTTGTTTTGGAACGGGAGGGCCACAATGAGCAGTTCTTC.

This chain joins TRBV7-3 and TRBJ2-1; D possibly corresponds to TRBD1 (6 bases). CDR1 and CDR2 (germline): SGHTA, FQGTGA. V was pared by 2 bases and J by 4 bases, with 9 bases between. The CDR3 covers 14 residues. The CDR3 bases are TGTGCCAGCAGCTTACCGGGACAATACAATGAGCAGTTCTTC. The encoded protein is CASSLPGQYNEQFF.